A single sample gave rise to the 16 T cell receptor beta chains below, sequenced in a study of T-cell reconstitution after alpha-beta-depleted transplantation in children. Construction of the TCRbeta library involved unique molecular identifiers. TCRdb recomputed calls from the PCR reads with MiXCR, one row per CDR3 protein. The sample lists fewer than 550,000 distinct CDR3 sequences; approximately 11% were seen once. The specimen comprised PBMCs from the stem cell graft donor, sampled from the stem cell graft. These receptors were obtained from a human donor who donated a stem cell graft to a child with acute myeloid leukemia.

This rearrangement joins TRBV5-1 to TRBJ1-6, with a possible D match to TRBD1 (6 bases). V gave up 4 bases and J gave up 8 bases, with 22 bases separating them. CDR3 size: 17 residues. The germline gives CDR1 SGHRS, CDR2 YFSETQ. CDR3 protein: CASSPYRVGASDSPLHF. DNA for the CDR3: TGCGCCAGCAGCCCGTACAGGGTTGGGGCTTCGGATTCACCCCTCCACTTT.

This clonotype was counted only a few times. The chain couples TRBV6-1 to TRBJ1-4, with a possible D match to TRBD1 (6 bases). Trimming removed 5 bases from V and 7 bases from J, with 17 bases in between. The germline CDR1 and CDR2 sequences are MNHNS and SASEGT. CDR3 length: 15 amino acids. CDR3 in DNA: TGTGCCAGCAGTCGACGAGGGGGGCCATTTGAAAAACTGTTTTTT. It translates to CASSRRGGPFEKLFF.

This clonotype was seen more than once but under ten times. This chain connects TRBV7-2 to TRBJ2-7; 13 nucleotides align to TRBD2. The CDR3 consists of 15 residues. Germline V gene sequence: CDR1 SGHTA, CDR2 FQGNSA. V shed 3 bases and J 3 bases; nucleotides not matched to a gene: 2. CDR3 in amino acids: CASSLGTSGNYEQYF. DNA for the CDR3: TGTGCCAGCAGCTTGGGGACTAGCGGGAACTACGAGCAGTACTTC.

This chain joins TRBV6-4 and TRBJ2-5; 9 positions agree with TRBD1. The germline V gene encodes CDR1 MRHNA and CDR2 SNTAGT. The V segment lost 2 bases and the J segment 5 bases; nucleotides outside the gene matches: 9. This CDR3 region has 16 residues. The chain's CDR3 is CASSDRPGTGFETQYF. DNA for the CDR3: TGTGCCAGCAGTGACCGTCCCGGGACAGGGTTCGAGACCCAGTACTTC.

The V gene is TRBV30, the J gene TRBJ2-3; 12 bases are a match to TRBD1. Trimming at V came to 5 bases and at J to 1 base, leaving 10 bases not matched to a gene. The CDR3 is 17 amino acids. Germline V gene data show CDR1 as GTSNPN and CDR2 as SVGIG (reference sequence). The CDR3 spells CAWGGQGANFRTDTQYF. DNA of the CDR3: TGTGCCTGGGGGGGACAGGGGGCGAATTTTCGCACAGATACGCAGTATTTT.

This clonotype was counted between two and nine times. The rearrangement joins TRBV20-1 to TRBJ1-2, with TRBD1 as a possible D gene (5 bases). Germline CDR1 is DFQATT and CDR2 is SNEGSKA (reference sequence). Between the trimmed V and J ends, which lost 3 bases and 3 bases, there was a span of 11 bases. The CDR3 is 13 residues long. CDR3 sequence reads: CSASKGIDYGYTF. Here the CDR3 DNA reads TGCAGTGCTAGTAAGGGGATTGACTATGGCTACACCTTC.

J is TRBJ2-2 and V is TRBV10-3, with D perhaps matching TRBD1 (5 bases). This CDR3 region has 15 residues. Germline loops: CDR1 ENHRY, CDR2 SYGVKD. Deletions cut 1 base from V and 3 bases from J, with 9 bases between. This CDR3 is CAISEFTGDTGELFF. CDR3 DNA: TGTGCCATCAGTGAGTTCACAGGAGACACCGGGGAGCTGTTTTTT.

V and J are TRBV12-3 or TRBV12-4 and TRBJ2-2; D uncertain. CDR3 length equals 12 residues. V was trimmed by 4 bases and J by 7 bases, leaving 7 bases between them. The CDR3 is CASSYRIGELFF. The CDR3 DNA reads as TGTGCCAGCAGTTACCGTATCGGGGAGCTGTTTTTT.

Turning to this clonotype: Compared with germline, one end of the junction differs, possibly owing to a read error. The V call is TRBV29-1, the J call TRBJ2-1; no clear D gene. Germline loops: CDR1 SQVTM, CDR2 ANQGSEA. There are 16 residues in the CDR3. The CDR3 reads CSGGSPTTSLDNDQFF. The CDR3 DNA reads as TGCAGCGGCGGATCCCCTACCACTTCTCTAGACAATGACCAGTTCTTC.

This clonotype turned up a few times. The V and J genes are TRBV7-9 and TRBJ2-3; D is possibly TRBD2 (5 bases). The germline V gene has CDR1 SEHNR and CDR2 FQNEAQ (reference sequence). This CDR3 has 17 amino acids. Trimming took 5 bases from V and 6 from J, leaving 24 bases between them. The CDR3 DNA sequence: TGTGCCAGCAGCCAATACGGGGTAGCTCAAAACCGGGATACGCAGTATTTT. It yields the protein CASSQYGVAQNRDTQYF.

This clonotype was seen ten or more times. The rearrangement uses TRBV4-2 and TRBJ2-2; possibly TRBD1 for D (5 bases). The germline CDR1 and CDR2 sequences are LGHNA and YNFKEQ. This CDR3 comprises 14 residues. V was pared by 4 bases and J by 6 bases, with 12 bases between. In DNA, the CDR3 is TGTGCCAGCAGCCTAAATCCAGGGCCCGGGGAGCTGTTTTTT. Translating gives CASSLNPGPGELFF.

This clonotype has only a few counts. The rearrangement uses TRBV7-9 and TRBJ1-2; D possibly corresponds to TRBD1 (6 bases). Germline lookup yields CDR1 SEHNR and CDR2 FQNEAQ (reference sequence). This CDR3 contains 15 residues. Trimming took off 5 bases at V and 0 bases at J, with 13 bases between the two ends. The CDR3 protein is CASSKTGSTNYGYTF. The CDR3 nucleotides read TGTGCCAGCAGCAAAACAGGGAGTACTAACTATGGCTACACCTTC.

The chain joins TRBV19 to TRBJ2-2; TRBD1 aligns across 8 bases. The CDR3 has 19 residues. Trimming cost V 3 bases and J 0 bases; bases outside gene matches: 12. Germline V gene lookup returns CDR1 LNHDA and CDR2 SQIVND (reference sequence). In DNA, the CDR3 is TGTGCCAGTAGTATTTTTTGGACAGGGAGGTTCGCGAACACCGGGGAGCTGTTTTTT. Translated: CASSIFWTGRFANTGELFF.

This clonotype was seen a few times. The chain employs TRBV20-1 and TRBJ2-3; 9 bases align to TRBD2. J lost 2 bases, V lost 6 bases, and 9 bases had no gene match. The CDR3 sequence is 15 residues long. Germline CDR1 DFQATT, CDR2 SNEGSKA (reference sequence). The CDR3 spells CSAAGGGPDTDTQYF. In DNA, the CDR3 is TGCAGTGCCGCGGGGGGGGGCCCCGACACAGATACGCAGTATTTT.

V usage is TRBV10-3 and J usage is TRBJ2-1; 7 positions agree with TRBD2. There are 16 residues in the CDR3. J gave up 7 bases and V 6 bases, and 15 bases lay outside the gene matches. Germline-derived CDR1 and CDR2 are ENHRY and SYGVKD. The CDR3 coding sequence is TGTGCCATCAGGCATCAACCGGTACTAGCGTTTAATGAGCAGTTCTTC. This codes for CAIRHQPVLAFNEQFF.

This clonotype was counted ten times or more. The chain carries TRBV5-1 and TRBJ2-3; a weak D match, TRBD2 (6 bases). CDR3 length equals 14 residues. Germline CDR1 reads SGHRS; CDR2 reads YFSETQ. V was pared by 4 bases and J by 2 bases, with 11 bases between. In nucleotides, the CDR3 is TGCGCCAGCAGCCCGGGACTCCTCACAGATACGCAGTATTTT. This encodes CASSPGLLTDTQYF.